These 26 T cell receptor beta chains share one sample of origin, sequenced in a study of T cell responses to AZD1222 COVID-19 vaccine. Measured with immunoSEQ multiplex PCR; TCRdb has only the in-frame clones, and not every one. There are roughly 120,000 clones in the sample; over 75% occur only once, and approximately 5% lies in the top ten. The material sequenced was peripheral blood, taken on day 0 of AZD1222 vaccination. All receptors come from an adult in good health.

The chain's CDR3 is CASSLSGLFEQYF. The CDR3 DNA follows: TGTGCCAGCAGTTTGTCGGGACTTTTCGAGCAGTACTTC. The gene calls are TRBV28 and TRBJ2-7; perhaps TRBD2 as D (6 bases). The V end lost 3 bases, the J end lost 6 bases, and 12 bases lay between the germline ends. Per the germline V gene, CDR1 is MDHEN and CDR2 is SYDVKM. The CDR3 covers 13 residues.

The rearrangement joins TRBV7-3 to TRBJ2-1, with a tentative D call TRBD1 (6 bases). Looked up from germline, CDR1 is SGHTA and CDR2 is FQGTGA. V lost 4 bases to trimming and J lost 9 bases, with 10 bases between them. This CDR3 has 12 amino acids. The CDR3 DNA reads TGTGCCAGCAGCTCCGACAGGCTTGAGCAGTTCTTC. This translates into CASSSDRLEQFF.

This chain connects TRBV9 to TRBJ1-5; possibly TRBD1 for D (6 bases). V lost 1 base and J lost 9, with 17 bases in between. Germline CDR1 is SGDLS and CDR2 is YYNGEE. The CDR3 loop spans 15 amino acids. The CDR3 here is CASSVLGDTESPQHF. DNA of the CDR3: TGTGCCAGCAGCGTACTTGGGGACACCGAATCGCCCCAGCATTTT.

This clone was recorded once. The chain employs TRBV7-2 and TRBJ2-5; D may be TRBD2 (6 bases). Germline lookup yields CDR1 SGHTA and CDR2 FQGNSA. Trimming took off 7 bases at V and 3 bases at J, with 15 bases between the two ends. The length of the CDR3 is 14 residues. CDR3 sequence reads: CASTARRGEETQYF. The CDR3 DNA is TGTGCCAGCACCGCGCGGAGGGGCGAAGAGACCCAGTACTTC.

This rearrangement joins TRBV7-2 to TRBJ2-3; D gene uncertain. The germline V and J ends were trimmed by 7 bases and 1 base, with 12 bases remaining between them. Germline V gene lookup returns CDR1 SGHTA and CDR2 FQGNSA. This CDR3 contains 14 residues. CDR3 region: CASTLSPGTDTQYF. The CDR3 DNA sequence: TGTGCCAGCACCCTAAGCCCGGGCACAGATACGCAGTATTTT.

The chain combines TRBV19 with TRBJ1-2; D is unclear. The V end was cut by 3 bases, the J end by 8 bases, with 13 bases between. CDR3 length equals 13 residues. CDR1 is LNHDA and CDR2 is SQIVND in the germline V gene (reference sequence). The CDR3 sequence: CASSIWFKIGYTF. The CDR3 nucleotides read TGTGCCAGTAGTATCTGGTTTAAGATCGGCTACACCTTC.

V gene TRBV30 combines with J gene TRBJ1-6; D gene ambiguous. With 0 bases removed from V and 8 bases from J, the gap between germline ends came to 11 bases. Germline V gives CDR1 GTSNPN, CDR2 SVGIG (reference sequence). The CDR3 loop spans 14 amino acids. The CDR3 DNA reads TGTGCCTGGAGTGTATCACCTTGGGATTCACCCCTCCACTTT. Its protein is CAWSVSPWDSPLHF.

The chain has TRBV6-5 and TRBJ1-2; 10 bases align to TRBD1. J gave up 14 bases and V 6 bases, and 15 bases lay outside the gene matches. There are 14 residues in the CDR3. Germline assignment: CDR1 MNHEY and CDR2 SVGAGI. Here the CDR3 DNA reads TGTGCCAGCAGCCGAGACAGGGGGCTTCCACCGGGGACCTTC. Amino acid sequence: CASSRDRGLPPGTF.

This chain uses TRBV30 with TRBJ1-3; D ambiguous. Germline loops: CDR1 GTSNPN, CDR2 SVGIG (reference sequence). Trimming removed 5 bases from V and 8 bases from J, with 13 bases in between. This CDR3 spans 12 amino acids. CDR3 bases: TGTGCCTGGTCCCGGGGATCCCACACCATATATTTT. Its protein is CAWSRGSHTIYF.

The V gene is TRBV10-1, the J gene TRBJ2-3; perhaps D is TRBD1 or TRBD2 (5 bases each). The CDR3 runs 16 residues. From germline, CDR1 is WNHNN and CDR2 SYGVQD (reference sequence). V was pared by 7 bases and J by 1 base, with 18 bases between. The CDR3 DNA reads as TGCGCCAGCAACGTCTCTCAACGGGGACGCACAGATACGCAGTATTTT. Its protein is CASNVSQRGRTDTQYF.

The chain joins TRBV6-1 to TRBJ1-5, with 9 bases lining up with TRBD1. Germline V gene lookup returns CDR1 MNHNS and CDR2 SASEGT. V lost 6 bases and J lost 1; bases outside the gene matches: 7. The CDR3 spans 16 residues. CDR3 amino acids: CASREQGARSNQPQHF. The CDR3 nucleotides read TGTGCCAGCAGGGAACAGGGGGCTAGGAGCAATCAGCCCCAGCATTTT.

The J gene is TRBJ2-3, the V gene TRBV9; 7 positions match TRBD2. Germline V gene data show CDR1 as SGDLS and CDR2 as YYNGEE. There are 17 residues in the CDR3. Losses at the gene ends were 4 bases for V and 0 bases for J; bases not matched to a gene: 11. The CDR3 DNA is TGTGCCAGCAGCCTAAGGGCTAGCGGTACTAGCACAGATACGCAGTATTTT. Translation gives CASSLRASGTSTDTQYF.

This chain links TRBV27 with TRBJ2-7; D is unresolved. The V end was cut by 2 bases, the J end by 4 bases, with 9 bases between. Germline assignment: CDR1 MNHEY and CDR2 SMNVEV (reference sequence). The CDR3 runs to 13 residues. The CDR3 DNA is TGTGCCAGCAGTTTAGGCAATTTTTACGAGCAGTACTTC. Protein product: CASSLGNFYEQYF.

This CDR3 is CATSRSRQVTEAFF. For the CDR3, the DNA is TGTGCCACCAGCAGGTCCAGACAAGTGACTGAAGCTTTCTTT. The rearrangement joins TRBV15 to TRBJ1-1; D unclear. Germline-derived CDR1 and CDR2 are LNHNV and YYDKDF (reference sequence). The CDR3 runs to 14 residues. V lost 3 bases and J lost 5, with 13 bases in between.

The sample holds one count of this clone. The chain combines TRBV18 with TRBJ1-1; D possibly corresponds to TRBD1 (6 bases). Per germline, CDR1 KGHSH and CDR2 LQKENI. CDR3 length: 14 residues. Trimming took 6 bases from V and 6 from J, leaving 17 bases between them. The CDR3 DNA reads TGTGCCAGCTCCCGCGACAGGCCGGGGGCTGAAGCTTTCTTT. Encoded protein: CASSRDRPGAEAFF.

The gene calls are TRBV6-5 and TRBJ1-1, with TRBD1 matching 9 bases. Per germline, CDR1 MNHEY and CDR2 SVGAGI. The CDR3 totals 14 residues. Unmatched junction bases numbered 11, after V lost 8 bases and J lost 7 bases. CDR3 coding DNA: TGTGCCAGCTGGCCCGGGACAGGGAGCCTTGAAGCTTTCTTT. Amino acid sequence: CASWPGTGSLEAFF.

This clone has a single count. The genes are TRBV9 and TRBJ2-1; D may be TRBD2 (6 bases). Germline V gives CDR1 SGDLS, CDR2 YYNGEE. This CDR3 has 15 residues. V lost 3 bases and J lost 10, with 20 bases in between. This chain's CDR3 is CASSGGGSEGREQFF. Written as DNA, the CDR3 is TGTGCCAGCAGCGGTGGTGGTTCGGAGGGCCGGGAGCAGTTCTTC.

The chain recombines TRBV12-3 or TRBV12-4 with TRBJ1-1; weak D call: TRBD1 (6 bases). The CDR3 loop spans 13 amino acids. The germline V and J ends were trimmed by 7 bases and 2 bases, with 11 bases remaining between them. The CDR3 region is CASIFRGNTEAFF. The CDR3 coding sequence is TGTGCCAGCATCTTCAGGGGCAACACTGAAGCTTTCTTT.

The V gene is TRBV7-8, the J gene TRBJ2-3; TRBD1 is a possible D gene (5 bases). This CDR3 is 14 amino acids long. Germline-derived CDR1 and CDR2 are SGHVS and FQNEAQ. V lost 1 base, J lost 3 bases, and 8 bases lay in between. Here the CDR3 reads CASSLDRWTDTQYF. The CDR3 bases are TGTGCCAGCAGCTTAGACAGGTGGACAGATACGCAGTATTTT.

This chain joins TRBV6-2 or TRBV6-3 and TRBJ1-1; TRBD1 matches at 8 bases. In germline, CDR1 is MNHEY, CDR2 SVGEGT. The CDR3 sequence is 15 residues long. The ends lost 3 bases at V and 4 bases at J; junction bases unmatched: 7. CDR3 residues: CASSYRGQGSTEAFF. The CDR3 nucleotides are TGTGCCAGCAGTTATAGAGGACAGGGTAGCACTGAAGCTTTCTTT.

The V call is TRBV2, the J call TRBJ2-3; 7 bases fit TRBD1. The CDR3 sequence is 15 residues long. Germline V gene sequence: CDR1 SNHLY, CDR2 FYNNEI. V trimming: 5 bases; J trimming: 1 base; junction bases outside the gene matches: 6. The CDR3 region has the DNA TGTGCCAGCAGTACACAGGGGTACGGCACAGATACGCAGTATTTT. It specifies CASSTQGYGTDTQYF.

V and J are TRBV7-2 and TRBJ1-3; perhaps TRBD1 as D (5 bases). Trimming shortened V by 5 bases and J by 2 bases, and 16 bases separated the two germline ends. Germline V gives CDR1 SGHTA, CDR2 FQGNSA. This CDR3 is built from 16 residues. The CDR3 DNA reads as TGTGCCAGCAGCCCCGCGGGGCCCTGGGCTGGAAACACCATATATTTT. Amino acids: CASSPAGPWAGNTIYF.

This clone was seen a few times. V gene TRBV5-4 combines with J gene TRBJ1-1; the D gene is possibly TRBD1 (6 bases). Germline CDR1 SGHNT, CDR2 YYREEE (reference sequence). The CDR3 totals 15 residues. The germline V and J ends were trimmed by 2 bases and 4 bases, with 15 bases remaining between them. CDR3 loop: CASSFFSRGVTEAFF. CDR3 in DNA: TGTGCCAGCAGCTTCTTCTCAAGGGGGGTCACTGAAGCTTTCTTT.

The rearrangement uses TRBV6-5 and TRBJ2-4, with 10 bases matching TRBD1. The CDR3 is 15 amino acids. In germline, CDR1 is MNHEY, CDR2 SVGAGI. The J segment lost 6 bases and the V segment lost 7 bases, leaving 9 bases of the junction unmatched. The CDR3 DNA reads TGTGCCAGCAAACCGGGACAGGGGTTTCTAAACATTCAGTACTTC. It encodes CASKPGQGFLNIQYF.

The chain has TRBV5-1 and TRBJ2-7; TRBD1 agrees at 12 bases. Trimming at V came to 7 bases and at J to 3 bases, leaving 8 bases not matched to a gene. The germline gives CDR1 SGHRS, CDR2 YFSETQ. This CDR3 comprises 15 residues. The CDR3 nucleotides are TGCGCCAGCCGTCAAGGGACAGGGGGCTACTACGAGCAGTACTTC. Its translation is CASRQGTGGYYEQYF.

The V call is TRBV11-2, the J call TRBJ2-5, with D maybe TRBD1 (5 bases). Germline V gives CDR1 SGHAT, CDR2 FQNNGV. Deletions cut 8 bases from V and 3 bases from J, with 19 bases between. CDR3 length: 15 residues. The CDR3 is CASLGMGHKKETQYF. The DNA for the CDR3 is TGTGCCAGCTTGGGGATGGGGCACAAAAAAGAGACCCAGTACTTC.